Listed below are T cell receptor beta chains from one sample, sequenced in a study of T-cell memory formation after mild COVID-19. TCRdb reprocessed the 5' RACE reads via MiXCR and lists one record per CDR3 protein. The sample holds about 140,000 distinct CDR3 sequences; roughly 24% are singletons and the top ten take less than 25%. Source material: PBMCs or a T cell subset sorted from them (not recorded which). The receptor set was obtained from an adult woman who had mild COVID-19 (a few samples of this study predate the infection). Cell type and time point are not known. The CDR3 runs from the conserved cysteine through the conserved F or W. Fields, in order: clone size, J gene, V gene, D gene, CDR3 DNA, CDR3 protein. A D gene is named only where the DNA matches it firmly. Expanded clones are given a class, and other clones once, few, many or no size at all.

abundance: few
j_gene: TRBJ2-1
v_gene: TRBV6-6
d_gene: TRBD2
CDR3nt: TGTGCCAGCACGGAGACTAGCGGGAGGGAAAACAATGAGCAGTTCTTC
CDR3aa: CASTETSGRENNEQFF

abundance: few
j_gene: TRBJ2-7
v_gene: TRBV29-1
d_gene: -
CDR3nt: TGCAGCGTTGAAGGGCCTAGCGCCTACGAGCAGTACTTC
CDR3aa: CSVEGPSAYEQYF

abundance: few
j_gene: TRBJ2-3
v_gene: TRBV4-3
d_gene: TRBD2
CDR3nt: TGCGCCAGCAGCCAAGCCGGGACTAGCCCCGGGCATACGCAGTATTTT
CDR3aa: CASSQAGTSPGHTQYF

abundance: few
j_gene: TRBJ2-4
v_gene: TRBV24-1
d_gene: -
CDR3nt: TGTGCCACCAGTGCCCGGGAGACCAAAAACATTCAGTACTTC
CDR3aa: CATSARETKNIQYF

abundance: few
j_gene: TRBJ1-1
v_gene: TRBV5-1
d_gene: -
CDR3nt: TGCGCCAGCAGCTGGAGGAGCCCCTGGGACACTGAAGCTTTCTTT
CDR3aa: CASSWRSPWDTEAFF

abundance: -
j_gene: TRBJ1-2
v_gene: TRBV13
d_gene: TRBD1
CDR3nt: TGTGCCAGCAGCTTAGCGACAGGGTTTAGCTATGGCTACACCTTC
CDR3aa: CASSLATGFSYGYTF

abundance: -
j_gene: TRBJ2-7
v_gene: TRBV9
d_gene: -
CDR3nt: TGTGCCAGCAGCGCCTGGGGAGGCCACGAGCAGTACTTC
CDR3aa: CASSAWGGHEQYF

abundance: few
j_gene: TRBJ1-4
v_gene: TRBV7-9
d_gene: -
CDR3nt: TGTGCCAGCAGTTTCGTAAGGGAAAAACTGTTTTTT
CDR3aa: CASSFVREKLFF

abundance: -
j_gene: TRBJ2-3
v_gene: TRBV21-1
d_gene: -
CDR3nt: TGTGCCTCAAGTCTTCGCGGTTCTAGCACAGATACGCAGTATTTT
CDR3aa: CASSLRGSSTDTQYF

abundance: -
j_gene: TRBJ2-1
v_gene: TRBV18
d_gene: TRBD2
CDR3nt: TGTGCCAGCTCACCACCAAATAGAACTAGCGGATGGTACAATGAGCAGTTCTTC
CDR3aa: CASSPPNRTSGWYNEQFF

abundance: -
j_gene: TRBJ2-6
v_gene: TRBV7-8
d_gene: -
CDR3nt: TGTGCCAGCGGGTTACCCGGAGGGGCCTCTGGGGCCAACGTCCTGACTTTC
CDR3aa: CASGLPGGASGANVLTF

abundance: few
j_gene: TRBJ1-2
v_gene: TRBV7-9
d_gene: -
CDR3nt: TGTGCCAGCAGCCCCGACAGCCTTAACTATGGCTACACCTTC
CDR3aa: CASSPDSLNYGYTF

abundance: -
j_gene: TRBJ2-7
v_gene: TRBV5-1
d_gene: -
CDR3nt: TGCGCCAGCAGCTTGGACCCCGGAGCTCTCGAGCAGTACTTC
CDR3aa: CASSLDPGALEQYF

abundance: -
j_gene: TRBJ1-1
v_gene: TRBV7-9
d_gene: -
CDR3nt: TGTGCCAGCAGGGAGGGGGGCGCCCCTGAAGCTTTCTTT
CDR3aa: CASREGGAPEAFF

abundance: few
j_gene: TRBJ2-7
v_gene: TRBV5-1
d_gene: TRBD1
CDR3nt: TGCGCCAGCAGCTTGGAACAGGGGTACGAGCAGTACTTC
CDR3aa: CASSLEQGYEQYF

abundance: few
j_gene: TRBJ1-1
v_gene: TRBV5-1
d_gene: TRBD1
CDR3nt: TGCGCCAGCAGCGATGGACAGGGAGGGACTGAAGCTTTCTTT
CDR3aa: CASSDGQGGTEAFF

abundance: once
j_gene: TRBJ2-1
v_gene: TRBV14
d_gene: -
CDR3nt: TGTGCCAGCAGCCAAGATCTGAGCTCCTACAATGAGCAGTTCTTC
CDR3aa: CASSQDLSSYNEQFF

abundance: -
j_gene: TRBJ2-7
v_gene: TRBV2
d_gene: -
CDR3nt: TGTGCCGGTAGCGGGACAGACTACGAGCAGTACTTC
CDR3aa: CAGSGTDYEQYF

abundance: -
j_gene: TRBJ1-2
v_gene: TRBV3-1
d_gene: TRBD1
CDR3nt: TGTGCCAGCAGCCGAGGACAGGGGGCATACTATGGCTACACCTTC
CDR3aa: CASSRGQGAYYGYTF

abundance: -
j_gene: TRBJ2-7
v_gene: TRBV5-5
d_gene: -
CDR3nt: TGTGCCAGCAGCCCGCTTCGGAGTTCCTACGAGCAGTACTTC
CDR3aa: CASSPLRSSYEQYF

abundance: -
j_gene: TRBJ2-1
v_gene: TRBV5-1
d_gene: TRBD2
CDR3nt: TGCGCCAGCAGCTTGGGGACTAGCGAAACATACAATGAGCAGTTCTTC
CDR3aa: CASSLGTSETYNEQFF

abundance: once
j_gene: TRBJ2-7
v_gene: TRBV9
d_gene: -
CDR3nt: TGTGCCAGCAACCTCGGGGACGGACACGAGCAGTACTTC
CDR3aa: CASNLGDGHEQYF

abundance: few
j_gene: TRBJ2-1
v_gene: TRBV7-9
d_gene: -
CDR3nt: TGTGCCAGCAGCTTAGGGTCGGGGGCCCTCAATGAGCAGTTCTTC
CDR3aa: CASSLGSGALNEQFF

abundance: once
j_gene: TRBJ2-1
v_gene: TRBV7-7
d_gene: -
CDR3nt: TGTGCTAGCAGCTTAGGCTCCCCGCATGAGCAGTTCTTC
CDR3aa: CASSLGSPHEQFF

abundance: -
j_gene: TRBJ1-1
v_gene: TRBV9
d_gene: -
CDR3nt: TGTGCCAGCAGCTATACTGACGGGGGTGAAGCTTTCTTT
CDR3aa: CASSYTDGGEAFF

abundance: -
j_gene: TRBJ1-3
v_gene: TRBV4-3
d_gene: -
CDR3nt: TGCGCCAGCAGCTATAGGGCGGGCGGATCTGGAAACACCATATATTTT
CDR3aa: CASSYRAGGSGNTIYF

abundance: many
j_gene: TRBJ2-7
v_gene: TRBV4-1
d_gene: -
CDR3nt: TGCGCCAGCAGCCAAGATCTCGAGACAGGATCCTACGAGCAGTACTTC
CDR3aa: CASSQDLETGSYEQYF

abundance: few
j_gene: TRBJ2-7
v_gene: TRBV6-2/TRBV6-3
d_gene: -
CDR3nt: TGTGCCAGCAGTTACGGGAGCGAGGAGCAGTACTTC
CDR3aa: CASSYGSEEQYF

abundance: -
j_gene: TRBJ2-1
v_gene: TRBV12-3/TRBV12-4
d_gene: -
CDR3nt: TGTGCCAGCAGTTTAGCAGGGGCGAATGAGCAGTTCTTC
CDR3aa: CASSLAGANEQFF

abundance: few
j_gene: TRBJ2-3
v_gene: TRBV9
d_gene: TRBD1
CDR3nt: TGTGCCAGCAGCGTTTCCGGGACAGGGATAGATACGCAGTATTTT
CDR3aa: CASSVSGTGIDTQYF

abundance: -
j_gene: TRBJ2-7
v_gene: TRBV10-2
d_gene: TRBD2
CDR3nt: TGCGCCAGCAGTGAGTCGGTAGTGGGAAGGGGACTAGACTCCTACGAGCAGTACTTC
CDR3aa: CASSESVVGRGLDSYEQYF

abundance: few
j_gene: TRBJ2-3
v_gene: TRBV4-1
d_gene: -
CDR3nt: TGCGCCAGCAGCCAAGATCCCGGGGGAGGAGATACGCAGTATTTT
CDR3aa: CASSQDPGGGDTQYF

abundance: -
j_gene: TRBJ1-1
v_gene: TRBV11-2
d_gene: TRBD1
CDR3nt: TGTGCCAGCACCTGGGGGACAGACATGAACACTGAAGCTTTCTTT
CDR3aa: CASTWGTDMNTEAFF

abundance: many
j_gene: TRBJ1-1
v_gene: TRBV11-2
d_gene: -
CDR3nt: TGTGCCAGCGCCCCCGGGAGTCACACTGAAGCTTTCTTT
CDR3aa: CASAPGSHTEAFF

abundance: -
j_gene: TRBJ2-2
v_gene: TRBV6-2/TRBV6-3
d_gene: -
CDR3nt: TGTGCCAGCAGTCTACAGGGCCTTACCGGGGAGCTGTTTTTT
CDR3aa: CASSLQGLTGELFF

abundance: few
j_gene: TRBJ1-2
v_gene: TRBV12-3/TRBV12-4
d_gene: TRBD1
CDR3nt: TGTGCCAGCAGAGGGACAGGACACGGCCTTGACTATGGCTACACCTTC
CDR3aa: CASRGTGHGLDYGYTF

abundance: few
j_gene: TRBJ2-1
v_gene: TRBV20-1
d_gene: -
CDR3nt: TGCAGTTTCTCGGAAACCTACAATGAGCAGTTCTTC
CDR3aa: CSFSETYNEQFF

abundance: -
j_gene: TRBJ2-2
v_gene: TRBV29-1
d_gene: TRBD2
CDR3nt: TGCAGCGCATGGGGGGGGACCGGGGAGCTGTTTTTT
CDR3aa: CSAWGGTGELFF

abundance: few
j_gene: TRBJ2-7
v_gene: TRBV5-1
d_gene: TRBD1
CDR3nt: TGCGCCAGCAGCTTGCAACGGGACAGGGTCACTAACGAGCAGTACTTC
CDR3aa: CASSLQRDRVTNEQYF

abundance: -
j_gene: TRBJ2-7
v_gene: TRBV27
d_gene: -
CDR3nt: TGTGCCAGCAGGCGGGACCAATGGGGATACGAGCAGTACTTC
CDR3aa: CASRRDQWGYEQYF

abundance: few
j_gene: TRBJ2-3
v_gene: TRBV9
d_gene: -
CDR3nt: TGTGCCAGCAGCGTATTGATGGAAGATACGCAGTATTTT
CDR3aa: CASSVLMEDTQYF

abundance: few
j_gene: TRBJ2-5
v_gene: TRBV5-1
d_gene: -
CDR3nt: TGCGCCAGCAGCTTGTGGAACCAAGAGACCCAGTACTTC
CDR3aa: CASSLWNQETQYF

abundance: -
j_gene: TRBJ2-3
v_gene: TRBV4-1
d_gene: -
CDR3nt: TGCGCCAGCAGCCAAGGGGCAACTACTCGCACAGATACGCAGTATTTT
CDR3aa: CASSQGATTRTDTQYF

abundance: -
j_gene: TRBJ2-2
v_gene: TRBV24-1
d_gene: -
CDR3nt: TGTGCCACCAGTGATGAGACAGCCACATCCCGGGAGCTGTTTTTT
CDR3aa: CATSDETATSRELFF

abundance: few
j_gene: TRBJ2-5
v_gene: TRBV6-2/TRBV6-3
d_gene: TRBD1
CDR3nt: TGTGCCAGCAGTCAACCGGGACAGTTCATCCAAGAGACCCAGTACTTC
CDR3aa: CASSQPGQFIQETQYF

abundance: few
j_gene: TRBJ2-5
v_gene: TRBV9
d_gene: -
CDR3nt: TGTGCCAGCAGCGTAGGAGGTGGAAACCAAGAGACCCAGTACTTC
CDR3aa: CASSVGGGNQETQYF

abundance: -
j_gene: TRBJ1-1
v_gene: TRBV6-5
d_gene: TRBD1
CDR3nt: TGTGCCAGCAGTCCCGGGACAGGGTTTTTAGGGGAAGCTTTCTTT
CDR3aa: CASSPGTGFLGEAFF

abundance: few
j_gene: TRBJ2-7
v_gene: TRBV19
d_gene: -
CDR3nt: TGTGCCAGTAGTGCGACTAACTCCTACGAGCAGTACTTC
CDR3aa: CASSATNSYEQYF